A selection of T cell receptor beta chains follows, all from one sample in a study of regulatory T cells in long-lasting Graves disease. In TCRdb, the multiplex PCR reads were re-called with MiXCR into one record per CDR3 protein. In the table there are about 460,000 distinct CDR3 sequences, 11% to 15% of which are singletons. The same sample was also studied in work on T cells in Graves' hyperthyroidism and ophthalmopathy.

Source: peripheral blood mononuclear cells (PBMCs), taken at new diagnosis, from a patient treated with antithyroid drugs. All receptors come from a woman aged 45-65 years with Graves disease. Both conserved end residues are part of each CDR3. The D gene is left open where the match is weak. Clone sizes are given selectively: once, few, many, or a class where the clone is expanded.

>13|many|TRBJ2-6|TRBV9|.
CASTEAGANVLTF
TGTGCCAGCACCGAGGCTGGGGCCAACGTCCTGACTTTC
>13|many|TRBJ2-7|TRBV28|TRBD1
CASSWQTGVEQYF
TGTGCCAGCAGTTGGCAAACAGGGGTCGAGCAGTACTTC
>14|.|TRBJ2-4|TRBV19|.
CASSHWTDKNIQYF
TGTGCCAGTTCCCATTGGACAGACAAAAACATTCAGTACTTC
>16|.|TRBJ2-1|TRBV14|TRBD2
CASSHSGGRTYNEQFF
TGTGCCAGCAGCCACTCGGGCGGGAGGACTTACAATGAGCAGTTCTTC
>14|.|TRBJ1-2|TRBV5-6|.
CASSLARADDGYTF
TGTGCCAGCAGCTTGGCCAGGGCAGATGATGGCTACACCTTC
>12|many|TRBJ2-7|TRBV2|.
CASSEAEPKRYF
TGTGCCAGCAGTGAAGCCGAGCCCAAGCGGTACTTC
>17|few|TRBJ2-5|TRBV6-5|.
CASSYSTFGRIQETQYF
TGTGCCAGCAGTTACTCGACTTTCGGACGGATCCAAGAGACCCAGTACTTC
>13|.|TRBJ1-1|TRBV7-8|.
CAHYSGADTEAFF
TGTGCCCATTATTCGGGGGCGGACACTGAAGCTTTCTTT
>15|many|TRBJ1-1|TRBV18|.
CASSQTAQEKAEAFF
TGTGCCAGCTCACAAACTGCGCAGGAGAAAGCTGAAGCTTTCTTT
>19|few|TRBJ2-6|TRBV6-1|.
CASSVKPWDGFSGANVLTF
TGTGCCAGCAGCGTCAAACCCTGGGACGGATTCTCTGGGGCCAACGTCCTGACTTTC